Following are 6 T cell receptor beta chains from one sample sequenced in a study of blood T cell repertoires in COVID-19. Only in-frame clones appear in the TCRdb table, and some are missing; sequencing was by immunoSEQ multiplex PCR. Altogether roughly 150,000 clones are present, under 95% being singletons, with the ten largest covering around 5.1%. The source material was peripheral blood. These receptors came from a man between 18 and 29 years old with COVID-19, enrolled during active disease.

The genes are TRBV28 and TRBJ2-1; TRBD2 might be the D (6 bases). Trimming left V 8 bases short and J 5 bases short, with 13 bases between. The CDR3 length is 13 residues. Germline CDR1 and CDR2: MDHEN and SYDVKM. The CDR3 loop is CASGGNQNNEQFF. The CDR3 coding sequence is TGTGCCAGCGGGGGGAACCAAAACAATGAGCAGTTCTTC.

The V call is TRBV27, the J call TRBJ2-1, with 7 bases that match TRBD2. CDR3 length: 14 residues. The V gene end was trimmed by 3 bases and the J gene end by 5 bases; junction bases not matched to a gene: 4. The V gene's germline CDR1 is MNHEY and CDR2 SMNVEV (reference sequence). The CDR3: CASSFSGTHNEQFF. CDR3 nucleotide sequence: TGTGCCAGCAGTTTCAGCGGGACCCACAATGAGCAGTTCTTC.

The J gene is TRBJ1-1, the V gene TRBV28, with D unresolved. The CDR3 is 14 residues long. Germline V gene sequence: CDR1 MDHEN, CDR2 SYDVKM. Trimming left V 4 bases short and J 4 bases short, with 13 bases between. The DNA of the CDR3 is TGTGCCAGCAGTTCCGGGGTTGAGGGCACTGAAGCTTTCTTT. This gives the protein CASSSGVEGTEAFF. The full variable domain, completed using reference TRBV28 and TRBJ1-1, is DVKVTQSSRYLVKRTGEKVFLECVQDMDHENMFWYRQDPGLGLRLIYFSYDVKMKEKGDIPEGYSVSREKKERFSLILESASTNQTSMYLCASSSGVEGTEAFFGQGTRLTVV.

This clone was seen a few times. This chain uses TRBV7-9 with TRBJ2-1, with 9 bases that match TRBD2. Germline CDR1 reads SEHNR; CDR2 reads FQNEAQ (reference sequence). The CDR3 extends over 15 amino acids. V lost 3 bases and J lost 7; bases outside the gene matches: 7. This chain's CDR3 is CASSFGGRVINEQFF. CDR3 DNA sequence: TGTGCCAGCAGCTTCGGCGGGAGGGTCATTAATGAGCAGTTCTTC.

V gene TRBV7-6 combines with J gene TRBJ1-1; TRBD1 matches at 7 bases. Germline CDR1 is SGHVS and CDR2 is FNYEAQ. The length of the CDR3 is 17 residues. J lost 0 bases, V lost 5 bases, and 12 bases had no gene match. CDR3 protein: CASSKTPRQGLNTEAFF. CDR3 coding DNA: TGTGCCAGCAGCAAAACCCCCCGACAGGGCCTGAACACTGAAGCTTTCTTT.

The rearrangement links TRBV28 to TRBJ2-7, with TRBD2 matching 11 bases. CDR3 length equals 21 residues. V dropped 8 bases and J dropped 4; count of bases not matched to a gene: 28. Germline V gene sequence: CDR1 MDHEN, CDR2 SYDVKM. The DNA of the CDR3 is TGTGCCAGCGCTACAGGGACCGGGACTAGCGGACGGATATATCGAGGATACGAGCAGTACTTC. Translation gives CASATGTGTSGRIYRGYEQYF. Drawing the rest from reference TRBV28 and TRBJ2-7, the complete variable domain is DVKVTQSSRYLVKRTGEKVFLECVQDMDHENMFWYRQDPGLGLRLIYFSYDVKMKEKGDIPEGYSVSREKKERFSLILESASTNQTSMYLCASATGTGTSGRIYRGYEQYFGPGTRLTVT.